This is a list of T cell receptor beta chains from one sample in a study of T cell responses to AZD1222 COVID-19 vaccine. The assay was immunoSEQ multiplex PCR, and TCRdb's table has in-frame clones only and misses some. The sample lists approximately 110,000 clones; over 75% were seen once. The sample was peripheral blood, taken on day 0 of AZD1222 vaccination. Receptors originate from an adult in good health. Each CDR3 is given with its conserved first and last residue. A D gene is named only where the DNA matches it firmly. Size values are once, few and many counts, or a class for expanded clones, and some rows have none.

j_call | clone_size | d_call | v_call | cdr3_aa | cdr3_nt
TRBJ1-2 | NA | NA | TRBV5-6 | CASSRDARYGYTF | TGTGCCAGCAGTCGGGACGCAAGGTATGGCTACACCTTC
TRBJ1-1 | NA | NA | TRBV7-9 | CASSLQQEFAEAFF | TGTGCCAGCAGCTTACAACAGGAATTCGCGGAAGCTTTCTTT
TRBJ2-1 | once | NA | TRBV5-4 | CASSSGGGGYYNEQFF | TGTGCCAGCAGTTCCGGGGGCGGGGGCTACTACAATGAGCAGTTCTTC
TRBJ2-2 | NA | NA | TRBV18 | CASSRDTPLLDTGELFF | TGTGCCAGCTCTCGGGACACCCCTCTCCTGGACACCGGGGAGCTGTTTTTT
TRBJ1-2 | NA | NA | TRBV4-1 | CASSPTALGFNYGYTF | TGCGCCAGCAGCCCGACTGCTTTGGGGTTTAACTATGGCTACACCTTC
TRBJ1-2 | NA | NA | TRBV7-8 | CASSPGPTAGYTF | TGTGCCAGCAGCCCAGGACCGACTGCTGGCTACACCTTC
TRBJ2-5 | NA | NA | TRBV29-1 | CSVDSGTPLETQYF | TGCAGCGTTGATTCCGGGACACCACTAGAGACCCAGTACTTC
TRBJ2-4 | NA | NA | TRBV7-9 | CASSHIGAHAKNIQYF | TGTGCCAGCAGCCATATAGGGGCGCACGCCAAAAACATTCAGTACTTC
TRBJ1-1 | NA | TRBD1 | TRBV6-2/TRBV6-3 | CASSSQGVRTEAFF | TGTGCCAGCAGTTCACAGGGGGTCCGGACTGAAGCTTTCTTT
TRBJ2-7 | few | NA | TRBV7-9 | CASSLGGASLEQYF | TGTGCCAGCAGCTTAGGGGGGGCGTCTCTCGAGCAGTACTTC
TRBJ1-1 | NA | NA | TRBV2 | CASSADTIRTEAFF | TGTGCCAGCAGCGCAGACACCATCCGTACTGAAGCTTTCTTT
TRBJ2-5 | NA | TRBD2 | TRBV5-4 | CASSSGVGGEGETQYF | TGTGCCAGCAGCTCCGGAGTGGGGGGGGAGGGAGAGACCCAGTACTTC
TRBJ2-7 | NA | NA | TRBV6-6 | CASSYSRYYEQYF | TGTGCCAGCAGTTACTCTCGGTACTACGAGCAGTACTTC
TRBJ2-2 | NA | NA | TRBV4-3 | CASSQGAGATGELFF | TGCGCCAGCAGCCAAGGGGCAGGGGCGACCGGGGAGCTGTTTTTT
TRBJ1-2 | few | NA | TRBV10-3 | CAIAPTANGGYTF | TGTGCCATAGCACCAACCGCCAACGGTGGCTACACCTTC
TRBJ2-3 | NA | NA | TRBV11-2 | CASSHSDTQYF | TGTGCCAGCAGCCACTCAGATACGCAGTATTTT
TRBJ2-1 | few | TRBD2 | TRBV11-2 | CASSERPGLRGVGGEQFF | TGTGCCAGCAGCGAAAGACCCGGGTTGCGGGGGGTCGGGGGTGAGCAGTTCTTC
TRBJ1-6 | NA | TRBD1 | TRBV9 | CASSIGQGSSPLHF | TGTGCCAGCAGCATCGGACAGGGGAGTTCACCCCTCCACTTT
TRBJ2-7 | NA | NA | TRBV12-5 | CASGLSPGRIGDEQYF | TGTGCTAGTGGTTTGTCTCCGGGGAGGATCGGCGACGAGCAGTACTTC
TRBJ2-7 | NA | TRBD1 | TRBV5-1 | CASSLYGTGGSYEQYF | TGCGCCAGCAGCTTGTATGGGACAGGGGGCTCCTACGAGCAGTACTTC
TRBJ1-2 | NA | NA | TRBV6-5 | CASTGYGYTF | TGTGCCAGCACTGGCTATGGCTACACCTTC
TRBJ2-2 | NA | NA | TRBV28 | CASSRGTGELFF | TGTGCCAGCAGCAGGGGAACCGGGGAGCTGTTTTTT
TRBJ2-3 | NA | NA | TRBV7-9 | CASSFGSYTDTQYF | TGTGCCAGCAGCTTCGGGAGCTATACAGATACGCAGTATTTT
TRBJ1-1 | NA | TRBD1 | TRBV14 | CASSQDWTTGVAFF | TGTGCCAGCAGCCAAGATTGGACGACAGGGGTGGCTTTCTTT